Listed below are T cell receptor beta chains from one sample, sequenced in a study of OX40 agonist ivuxolimab in advanced cancers. This table comes from immunoSEQ multiplex PCR, and its TCRdb copy is limited to in-frame clones, with some not included. There are around 60,000 clones in the sample; approximately 82% occur only once, and 2.4% lies in the top ten. Specimen: CD4+ or CD8+ T cells sorted from blood, collected in a trial of the OX40 agonist ivuxolimab. Every receptor here comes from an adult with an advanced solid tumor such as melanoma, head and neck, liver or kidney cancer. The CDR3 runs from the conserved cysteine through the conserved F or W. The order of the fields is CDR3 protein, CDR3 DNA, V gene, clone size, J gene, D gene. D genes are given only for firm matches. Some rows mark clone size as missing; the rest say once, few, many or name a class of expanded clone.

CDR3: CATSRPRGQDSGANVLTF; DNA: TGTGCCACCAGCAGACCGAGGGGACAGGACTCTGGGGCCAACGTCCTGACTTTC; V: TRBV15; size: once; J: TRBJ2-6; D: TRBD1
CDR3: CASSQLWQGDEKLFF; DNA: TGCGCCAGCAGCCAATTGTGGCAGGGAGATGAAAAACTGTTTTTT; V: TRBV4-1; size: .; J: TRBJ1-4; D: .
CDR3: CATLGLVNYGYTF; DNA: TGTGCCACCCTAGGATTGGTAAACTATGGCTACACCTTC; V: TRBV6-1; size: .; J: TRBJ1-2; D: .
CDR3: CAITPTDFDGYTF; DNA: TGTGCCATCACCCCGACGGACTTTGATGGCTACACCTTC; V: TRBV10-3; size: .; J: TRBJ1-2; D: .
CDR3: CASTGSSYEQYF; DNA: TGTGCCAGCACGGGCAGCTCCTACGAGCAGTACTTC; V: TRBV2; size: .; J: TRBJ2-7; D: .
CDR3: CASSLGPPGTEAFF; DNA: TGTGCCAGCAGCTTGGGGCCCCCGGGCACTGAAGCTTTCTTT; V: TRBV7-3; size: .; J: TRBJ1-1; D: .
CDR3: CASSKWAGDTEAFF; DNA: TGTGCCAGTAGTAAGTGGGCAGGGGACACTGAAGCTTTCTTT; V: TRBV19; size: .; J: TRBJ1-1; D: .
CDR3: CASSNGTAAGDQYF; DNA: TGTGCCAGTAGCAACGGGACAGCGGCGGGGGACCAGTACTTC; V: TRBV19; size: .; J: TRBJ2-5; D: .
CDR3: CASSRDRLNTEAFF; DNA: TGTGCCAGTAGCCGCGACAGGTTGAACACTGAAGCTTTCTTT; V: TRBV19; size: few; J: TRBJ1-1; D: .
CDR3: CASRADLGRYGYTF; DNA: TGTGCCAGCAGGGCCGATTTAGGACGGTATGGCTACACCTTC; V: TRBV6-1; size: .; J: TRBJ1-2; D: .
CDR3: CASSRRQGAIDTQYF; DNA: TGTGCCAGCAGCCGACGACAGGGGGCAATAGATACGCAGTATTTT; V: TRBV7-9; size: .; J: TRBJ2-3; D: TRBD1
CDR3: CASSLQASGIYEQYF; DNA: TGTGCCAGCAGCTTACAGGCTAGCGGCATCTACGAGCAGTACTTC; V: TRBV7-2; size: once; J: TRBJ2-7; D: TRBD2
CDR3: CASSLDRERSYNEQFF; DNA: TGTGCCAGCAGCTTGGATCGGGAGCGCTCCTACAATGAGCAGTTCTTC; V: TRBV5-4; size: .; J: TRBJ2-1; D: .
CDR3: CASSDRVSNQPQHF; DNA: TGTGCCAGCAGTGACAGGGTTTCTAATCAGCCCCAGCATTTT; V: TRBV2; size: .; J: TRBJ1-5; D: .
CDR3: CASSSPTGTGGPSSYGYTF; DNA: TGTGCCAGCAGCTCACCCACCGGGACAGGGGGCCCTTCGTCCTATGGCTACACCTTC; V: TRBV27; size: medium-sized; J: TRBJ1-2; D: TRBD1
CDR3: CASSFEQGAGETQYF; DNA: TGCGCCAGCAGTTTCGAACAGGGGGCGGGAGAGACCCAGTACTTC; V: TRBV4-3; size: .; J: TRBJ2-5; D: TRBD1
CDR3: CASSQDLGAQETQYF; DNA: TGCGCCAGCAGCCAAGATCTTGGGGCGCAAGAGACCCAGTACTTC; V: TRBV4-3; size: .; J: TRBJ2-5; D: .
CDR3: CASSQVPPGGASNEQFF; DNA: TGCGCCAGCAGCCAAGTACCCCCTGGGGGGGCTAGCAATGAGCAGTTCTTC; V: TRBV4-3; size: .; J: TRBJ2-1; D: .
CDR3: CASSFWQGSSYNSPLHF; DNA: TGTGCCAGCAGTTTTTGGCAGGGAAGCTCCTATAATTCACCCCTCCACTTT; V: TRBV27; size: .; J: TRBJ1-6; D: .
CDR3: CASSQDVAAGMNTEAFF; DNA: TGCGCCAGCAGCCAAGATGTGGCAGCCGGCATGAACACTGAAGCTTTCTTT; V: TRBV4-3; size: .; J: TRBJ1-1; D: .
CDR3: CASSLLQGTGIHEQYF; DNA: TGTGCCAGCAGCTTACTCCAGGGGACAGGGATCCACGAGCAGTACTTC; V: TRBV11-2; size: .; J: TRBJ2-7; D: TRBD1
CDR3: CASSADRGRETQYF; DNA: TGTGCCAGCAGTGCCGACAGGGGGAGAGAGACCCAGTACTTC; V: TRBV6-5; size: .; J: TRBJ2-5; D: TRBD1
CDR3: CASTGAYEQYF; DNA: TGTGCCAGTACGGGGGCCTACGAGCAGTACTTC; V: TRBV27; size: .; J: TRBJ2-7; D: .
CDR3: CASSHFALEKLFF; DNA: TGTGCCAGCAGCCATTTCGCGTTGGAAAAACTGTTTTTT; V: TRBV14; size: .; J: TRBJ1-4; D: .
CDR3: CASRKDRTGNQPQHF; DNA: TGTGCCAGCAGGAAAGACAGGACGGGCAATCAGCCCCAGCATTTT; V: TRBV6-1; size: .; J: TRBJ1-5; D: .
CDR3: CASSRDGQTEAFF; DNA: TGTGCCAGCTCCCGCGACGGACAGACTGAAGCTTTCTTT; V: TRBV18; size: few; J: TRBJ1-1; D: .
CDR3: CASSFGGGPIKGNQPQHF; DNA: TGTGCCAGCAGCTTCGGGGGGGGACCGATTAAAGGCAATCAGCCCCAGCATTTT; V: TRBV7-8; size: .; J: TRBJ1-5; D: .
CDR3: CASSLFGGSYEQYF; DNA: TGTGCCAGCAGCTTATTCGGGGGATCCTACGAGCAGTACTTC; V: TRBV7-4; size: .; J: TRBJ2-7; D: .
CDR3: CATSRDSWGNTEAFF; DNA: TGTGCCACCAGCAGAGATTCCTGGGGTAACACTGAAGCTTTCTTT; V: TRBV15; size: .; J: TRBJ1-1; D: .
CDR3: CASSYSSGGGNTIYF; DNA: TGTGCCAGCAGTTACTCATCGGGAGGGGGAAACACCATATATTTT; V: TRBV6-5; size: once; J: TRBJ1-3; D: .
CDR3: CASSTLFSAKLYGYTF; DNA: TGTGCCAGTAGTACCTTGTTTTCAGCCAAGCTTTATGGCTACACCTTC; V: TRBV19; size: .; J: TRBJ1-2; D: .
CDR3: CARSTHGEQSRANVLTF; DNA: TGTGCCAGATCGACGCATGGTGAACAAAGTCGGGCCAACGTCCTGACTTTC; V: TRBV5-3; size: .; J: TRBJ2-6; D: .
CDR3: CASTLTQSRGIGNTIYF; DNA: TGTGCCAGCACCCTAACCCAATCTCGGGGGATCGGAAACACCATATATTTT; V: TRBV7-8; size: .; J: TRBJ1-3; D: .
CDR3: CASSLVWGSNYGYTF; DNA: TGTGCCAGCAGCTTAGTTTGGGGTAGTAACTATGGCTACACCTTC; V: TRBV7-2; size: .; J: TRBJ1-2; D: .
CDR3: CASSATGTQYF; DNA: TGTGCCAGCAGCGCGACGGGTACGCAGTATTTT; V: TRBV9; size: .; J: TRBJ2-3; D: .
CDR3: CASSGQGEGYGYTF; DNA: TGTGCCAGCAGCGGACAGGGGGAGGGGTATGGCTACACCTTC; V: TRBV2; size: .; J: TRBJ1-2; D: TRBD1
CDR3: CASTSGGVNQETQYF; DNA: TGTGCCAGCACTTCTGGAGGAGTTAACCAAGAGACCCAGTACTTC; V: TRBV11-2; size: .; J: TRBJ2-5; D: .
CDR3: CASSRQGAGYGYTF; DNA: TGTGCCAGCAGCAGACAGGGGGCAGGCTATGGCTACACCTTC; V: TRBV5-5; size: .; J: TRBJ1-2; D: TRBD1
CDR3: CASSGRDRGRQVNEQYF; DNA: TGTGCCAGCAGCGGGCGCGACAGGGGGCGACAGGTTAACGAGCAGTACTTC; V: TRBV5-6; size: once; J: TRBJ2-7; D: TRBD1
CDR3: CASSLEGRGNYGYTF; DNA: TGCGCCAGCAGCTTGGAGGGCAGGGGGAACTATGGCTACACCTTC; V: TRBV5-1; size: once; J: TRBJ1-2; D: TRBD1
CDR3: CASSLAPNTEAFF; DNA: TGTGCCAGCAGCTTAGCCCCGAACACTGAAGCTTTCTTT; V: TRBV11-3; size: .; J: TRBJ1-1; D: .
CDR3: CASVRLNSGNTIYF; DNA: TGTGCCAGCGTAAGACTGAACTCTGGAAACACCATATATTTT; V: TRBV6-6; size: .; J: TRBJ1-3; D: .
CDR3: CASSLSGGQQTQYF; DNA: TGCGCCAGCAGCCTCAGCGGGGGGCAACAGACCCAGTACTTC; V: TRBV4-1; size: .; J: TRBJ2-5; D: TRBD2
CDR3: CASRNDRVNEKLFF; DNA: TGTGCCAGCAGGAACGACAGGGTGAATGAAAAACTGTTTTTT; V: TRBV2; size: .; J: TRBJ1-4; D: TRBD1
CDR3: CASSLVAVEQYF; DNA: TGTGCCAGCAGCTTAGTAGCGGTCGAGCAGTACTTC; V: TRBV7-9; size: .; J: TRBJ2-7; D: .
CDR3: CASQWNYNSPLHF; DNA: TGTGCCAGCCAATGGAACTATAATTCACCCCTCCACTTT; V: TRBV7-3; size: few; J: TRBJ1-6; D: .
CDR3: CASSIQGAEAFF; DNA: TGTGCCAGCAGTATCCAGGGAGCTGAAGCTTTCTTT; V: TRBV19; size: few; J: TRBJ1-1; D: .
CDR3: CASSLAVDSSYEQYF; DNA: TGTGCCAGCAGCTTAGCGGTGGACAGTTCCTACGAGCAGTACTTC; V: TRBV7-8; size: .; J: TRBJ2-7; D: .
CDR3: CASSLSSGPDTEAFF; DNA: TGTGCCAGCAGCTTAAGCAGCGGGCCGGACACTGAAGCTTTCTTT; V: TRBV7-3; size: once; J: TRBJ1-1; D: .
CDR3: CASSPFGEAFF; DNA: TGTGCCAGCAGTCCCTTTGGTGAAGCTTTCTTT; V: TRBV6-6; size: .; J: TRBJ1-1; D: .
CDR3: CASSGAGPYEQYF; DNA: TGTGCCAGCAGTGGTGCGGGGCCCTACGAGCAGTACTTC; V: TRBV28; size: .; J: TRBJ2-7; D: .
CDR3: CASSPPLTGTEAFF; DNA: TGTGCCAGCTCACCACCGCTTACAGGCACTGAAGCTTTCTTT; V: TRBV18; size: .; J: TRBJ1-1; D: .
CDR3: CASTQGPRPMGNEQFF; DNA: TGTGCCAGCACCCAAGGTCCCAGGCCCATGGGCAATGAGCAGTTCTTC; V: TRBV9; size: few; J: TRBJ2-1; D: .